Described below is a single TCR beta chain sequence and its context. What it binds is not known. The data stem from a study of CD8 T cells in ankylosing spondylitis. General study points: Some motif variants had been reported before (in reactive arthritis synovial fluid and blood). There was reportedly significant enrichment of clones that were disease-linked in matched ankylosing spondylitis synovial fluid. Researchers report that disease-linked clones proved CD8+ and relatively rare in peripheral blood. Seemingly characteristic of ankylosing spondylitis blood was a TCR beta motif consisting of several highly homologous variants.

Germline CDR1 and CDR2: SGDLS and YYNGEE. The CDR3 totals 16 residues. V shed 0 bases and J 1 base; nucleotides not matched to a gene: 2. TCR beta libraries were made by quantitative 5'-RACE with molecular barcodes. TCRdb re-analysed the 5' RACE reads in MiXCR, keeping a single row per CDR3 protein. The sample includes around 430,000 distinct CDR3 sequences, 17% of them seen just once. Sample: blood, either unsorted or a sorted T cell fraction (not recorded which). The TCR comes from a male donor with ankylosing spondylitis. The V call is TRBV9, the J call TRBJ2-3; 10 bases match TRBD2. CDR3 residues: CASSVGGTSGTDTQYF. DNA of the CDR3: TGTGCCAGCAGCGTAGGGGGGACTAGCGGCACAGATACGCAGTATTTT. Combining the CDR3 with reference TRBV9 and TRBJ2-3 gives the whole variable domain DSGVTQTPKHLITATGQRVTLRCSPRSGDLSVYWYQQSLDQGLQFLIQYYNGEERAKGNILERFSAQQFPDLHSELNLSSLELGDSALYFCASSVGGTSGTDTQYFGPGTRLTVL.